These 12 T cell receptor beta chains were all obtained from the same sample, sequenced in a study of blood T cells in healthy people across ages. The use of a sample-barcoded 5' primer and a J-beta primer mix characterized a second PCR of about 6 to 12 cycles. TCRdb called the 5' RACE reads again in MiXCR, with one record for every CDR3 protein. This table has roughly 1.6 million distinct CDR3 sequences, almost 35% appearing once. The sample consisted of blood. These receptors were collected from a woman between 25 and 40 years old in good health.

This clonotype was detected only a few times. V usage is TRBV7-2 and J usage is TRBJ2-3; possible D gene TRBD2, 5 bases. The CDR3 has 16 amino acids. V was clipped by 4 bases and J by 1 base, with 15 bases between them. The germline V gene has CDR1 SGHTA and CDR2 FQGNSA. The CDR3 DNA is TGTGCCAGCAGCTGGGAATCCGGACTGGGCACAGATACGCAGTATTTT. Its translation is CASSWESGLGTDTQYF.

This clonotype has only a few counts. The CDR3 coding sequence is TGTGCCATCAGTGAGTTGAGCCGCTCGGGCACTGAAGCTTTCTTT. Translation: CAISELSRSGTEAFF. The J gene is TRBJ1-1, the V gene TRBV10-3, with D unresolved. Germline CDR1 is ENHRY and CDR2 is SYGVKD. The CDR3 consists of 15 residues. V lost 1 base and J 4 bases, leaving 13 bases between the germline ends.

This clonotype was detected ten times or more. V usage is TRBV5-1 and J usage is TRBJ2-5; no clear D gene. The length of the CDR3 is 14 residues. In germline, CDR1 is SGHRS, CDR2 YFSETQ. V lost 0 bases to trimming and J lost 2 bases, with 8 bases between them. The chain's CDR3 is CASSLGHRQETQYF. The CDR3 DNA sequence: TGCGCCAGCAGCTTGGGACACCGACAAGAGACCCAGTACTTC.

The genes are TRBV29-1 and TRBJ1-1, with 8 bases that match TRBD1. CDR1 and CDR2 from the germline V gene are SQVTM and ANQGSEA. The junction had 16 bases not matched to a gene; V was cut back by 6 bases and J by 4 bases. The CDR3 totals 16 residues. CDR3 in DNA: TGCAGCGTCGGAAAAACGCCAGGGGGCGCGGGCACTGAAGCTTTCTTT. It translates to CSVGKTPGGAGTEAFF.

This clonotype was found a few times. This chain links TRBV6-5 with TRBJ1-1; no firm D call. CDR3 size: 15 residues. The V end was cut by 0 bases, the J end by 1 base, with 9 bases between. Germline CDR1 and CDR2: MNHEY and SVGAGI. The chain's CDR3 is CASSYSSTQNTEAFF. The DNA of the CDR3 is TGTGCCAGCAGTTACTCGTCGACACAGAACACTGAAGCTTTCTTT.

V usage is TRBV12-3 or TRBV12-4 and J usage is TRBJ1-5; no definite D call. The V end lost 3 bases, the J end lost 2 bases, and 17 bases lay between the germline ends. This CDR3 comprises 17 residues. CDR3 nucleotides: TGTGCCAGCAGTTTTAAGGGCCAGTTTCGGGGCAATCAGCCCCAGCATTTT. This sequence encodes CASSFKGQFRGNQPQHF.

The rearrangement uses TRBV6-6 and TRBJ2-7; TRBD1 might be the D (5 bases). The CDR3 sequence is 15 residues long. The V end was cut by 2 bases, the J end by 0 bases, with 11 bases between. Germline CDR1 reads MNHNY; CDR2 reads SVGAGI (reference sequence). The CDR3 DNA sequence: TGTGCCAGCAGTTACCGTTCAGACAGCTCCTACGAGCAGTACTTC. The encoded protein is CASSYRSDSSYEQYF.

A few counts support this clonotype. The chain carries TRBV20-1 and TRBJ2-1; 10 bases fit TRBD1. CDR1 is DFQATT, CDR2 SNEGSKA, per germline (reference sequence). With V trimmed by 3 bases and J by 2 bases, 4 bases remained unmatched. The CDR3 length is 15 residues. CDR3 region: CSARKTGGAYNEQFF. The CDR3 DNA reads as TGCAGTGCTAGGAAGACAGGGGGCGCCTACAATGAGCAGTTCTTC.

The CDR3 nucleotides are TGTGCCAGCAGCTTACCGGGACCATCAACTACAGAGCAGTACTTC. Residues: CASSLPGPSTTEQYF. This chain connects TRBV5-6 to TRBJ2-4; D tentatively reads TRBD1 or TRBD2 (5 bases each). The V end lost 2 bases, the J end lost 13 bases, and 22 bases lay between the germline ends. Germline V lookup: CDR1 SGHDT, CDR2 YYEEEE. The CDR3 is made up of 15 amino acids.

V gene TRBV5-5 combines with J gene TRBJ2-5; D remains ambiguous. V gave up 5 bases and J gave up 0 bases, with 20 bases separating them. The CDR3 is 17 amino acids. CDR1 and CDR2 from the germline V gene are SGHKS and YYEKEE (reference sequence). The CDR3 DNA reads TGTGCCAGCAGGAACAACCCCCAGGACGGACACCAAGAGACCCAGTACTTC. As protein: CASRNNPQDGHQETQYF.

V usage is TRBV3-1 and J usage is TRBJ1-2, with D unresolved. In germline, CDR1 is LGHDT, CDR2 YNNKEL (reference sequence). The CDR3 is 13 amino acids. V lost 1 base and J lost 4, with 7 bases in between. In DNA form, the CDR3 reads TGTGCCAGCAGCCAAGGCGAAGCCTATGGCTACACCTTC. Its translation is CASSQGEAYGYTF.

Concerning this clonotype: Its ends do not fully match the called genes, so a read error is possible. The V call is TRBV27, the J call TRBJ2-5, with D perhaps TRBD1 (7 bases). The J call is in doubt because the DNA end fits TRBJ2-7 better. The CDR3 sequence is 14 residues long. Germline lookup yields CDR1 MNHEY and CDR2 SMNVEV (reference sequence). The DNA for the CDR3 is TGTGCCAGCACCTGGGGGGACAGTTCCTGCGAGCAGTACTTC. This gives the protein CASTWGDSSCEQYF.